This TCR beta chain was obtained from a study of cytomegalovirus exposure and HLA in healthy donors. CDR1 MDHEN and CDR2 SYDVKM come from the germline V gene. The CDR3 runs to 16 residues. The J segment lost 13 bases and the V segment lost 2 bases, leaving 18 bases of the junction unmatched. Primers included in the PCR were 60 Vbeta and 13 Jbeta primers. Sequencing used immunoSEQ multiplex PCR; TCRdb keeps in-frame clones, though not all of them. The repertoire holds 110,000 or so clones, with about 70% as singletons. Study outcomes and limitations: An analysis done earlier found most TCR beta V segments productive about 87% or about 30% of the time. Most subjects had HLA-A and HLA-B alleles reportedly predicted accurately by TCR beta sequences.

As concerns this clone: The antigen remains undetermined.

This TCR derives from a young man in good health and CMV-seronegative. The sequenced sample consisted of PBMCs. The chain combines TRBV28 with TRBJ1-2; the match to TRBD1 covers 8 bases. The CDR3 reads CASSLQGQGRGQSGTF. In DNA form, the CDR3 reads TGTGCCAGCAGTTTACAAGGTCAGGGCAGGGGGCAGTCGGGCACCTTC.